A selection of T cell receptor beta chains follows, all from one sample in a study of control samples from healthy donors and cancer patients. TCRdb keeps only in-frame clones here, not all; method: immunoSEQ multiplex PCR. The sample yields 90,000 to 100,000 clones, 82% seen once. Sequenced: blood. All receptors derive from a man in his sixties in good health. Both conserved end residues are part of each CDR3. D genes are given only for firm matches. Clone size is given for some rows only: seen once, a few or many times, or a class if the clone is expanded.

clone size	J gene	V gene	D gene	CDR3 DNA	CDR3 protein
.	TRBJ2-1	TRBV5-4	TRBD2	TGTGCCAGCAGCTTGGTGAGCGGGAGGGCCTTCGATGAGCAGTTCTTC	CASSLVSGRAFDEQFF
.	TRBJ2-5	TRBV11-2	.	TGTGCCAGCAGCTTGTGGGAGACCCAGTACTTC	CASSLWETQYF
.	TRBJ2-1	TRBV9	TRBD1	TGTGCCAGCAGCGCCGGGACAGCCGGATTAGGTGAGCAGTTCTTC	CASSAGTAGLGEQFF
.	TRBJ2-1	TRBV28	.	TGTGCCAGCAGTTTTTGGCAGAGCTCCTACAATGAGCAGTTCTTC	CASSFWQSSYNEQFF
once	TRBJ1-6	TRBV19	.	TGTGCCAGTAGTATAGATACGTCGGAATATTATAATTCACCCCTCCACTTT	CASSIDTSEYYNSPLHF
.	TRBJ2-2	TRBV9	.	TGTGCCAGCAGCGGTCAGGGGACCGGGGAGCTGTTTTTT	CASSGQGTGELFF
.	TRBJ2-2	TRBV9	.	TGTGCCAGCAGCGCCTCTATGTTGGCCGGGGAGCTGTTTTTT	CASSASMLAGELFF
.	TRBJ2-7	TRBV18	TRBD2	TGTGCCAGCTCACAATCGGGGGGCGAGCAGTACTTC	CASSQSGGEQYF
.	TRBJ2-7	TRBV5-1	.	TGCGCCAGCAGCGCTTCCGGGTCCTCCTACGAGCAGTACTTC	CASSASGSSYEQYF
.	TRBJ1-2	TRBV7-9	TRBD1	TGTGCCAGCAGCTTCTCGACAGGGGAGGGAGGCTACACCTTC	CASSFSTGEGGYTF
.	TRBJ2-3	TRBV7-8	.	TGTGCCAGCAGCTTAGGATTAGATACGCAGTATTTT	CASSLGLDTQYF
.	TRBJ1-5	TRBV6-1	.	TGTGCCAGCAGTGAAGCGAGAGATCAGCCCCAGCATTTT	CASSEARDQPQHF
.	TRBJ2-3	TRBV14	TRBD2	TGTGCCAGCAGCCTACGGACTAGCGGAACATACACAGATACGCAGTATTTT	CASSLRTSGTYTDTQYF
.	TRBJ2-7	TRBV19	TRBD1	TGTGCCAGTAGTTATCGGACAGGGGTCGAGCAGTACTTC	CASSYRTGVEQYF
.	TRBJ2-5	TRBV27	.	TGTGCCAGCAGTTTCCGAGGGTACCAAGAGACCCAGTACTTC	CASSFRGYQETQYF
.	TRBJ1-1	TRBV28	TRBD1	TGTGCCAGCAGTTATGGGACAGGGGCTGGGAACACTGAAGCTTTCTTT	CASSYGTGAGNTEAFF
.	TRBJ1-4	TRBV5-8	.	TGTGCCAGCAGCTTAGGGCAGGGTGAAAAACTGTTTTTT	CASSLGQGEKLFF
.	TRBJ2-1	TRBV2	.	TGTGCCAGCAGTGGGGTCGCCGGAGGTTTAAACAATGAGCAGTTCTTC	CASSGVAGGLNNEQFF
.	TRBJ2-5	TRBV28	TRBD2	TGTGCCAGCAGTCGCACCCTAGCGGGGAACCAAGAGACCCAGTACTTC	CASSRTLAGNQETQYF
.	TRBJ2-7	TRBV7-2	TRBD1	TGTGCCAGCAGCTCCTCATCCGGGACAGACTACGAGCAGTACTTC	CASSSSSGTDYEQYF
.	TRBJ2-5	TRBV19	.	TGTGCCAGTAGTATTTCGGGGGGCCGAGAGACCCAGTACTTC	CASSISGGRETQYF
.	TRBJ2-5	TRBV5-1	TRBD2	TGCGCCAGCAGCTTGGAACTAGCGGGAGTGGAGACCCAGTACTTC	CASSLELAGVETQYF